These 27 T cell receptor beta chains were all obtained from the same sample, sequenced in a study of T cell responses to AZD1222 COVID-19 vaccine. Using immunoSEQ multiplex PCR, the repertoire was profiled, and TCRdb retains in-frame clones only, with some absent. This sample has 90,000 to 150,000 clones, with around 88% found just once. Sequenced material: peripheral blood, taken on day 0 of AZD1222 vaccination. These receptors were obtained from an adult in good health.

V is TRBV19 and J is TRBJ2-3; 11 bases fit TRBD1. CDR3 length equals 18 residues. Germline V gene data show CDR1 as LNHDA and CDR2 as SQIVND (reference sequence). Trimming at V came to 5 bases and at J to 2 bases, leaving 12 bases not matched to a gene. CDR3 sequence reads: CASSLTLDRGLSTDTQYF. The CDR3 DNA follows: TGTGCCAGTAGTCTCACCCTGGACAGGGGGCTTTCCACAGATACGCAGTATTTT. The variable domain in full, with the rest retrieved from reference TRBV19 and TRBJ2-3, is DGGITQSPKYLFRKEGQNVTLSCEQNLNHDAMYWYRQDPGQGLRLIYYSQIVNDFQKGDIAEGYSVSREKKESFPLTVTSAQKNPTAFYLCASSLTLDRGLSTDTQYFGPGTRLTVL.

Details on this clone: At one end, the junction sequence differs from germline, possibly due to a read error. The CDR3 protein is CASTLWTGVAF. The CDR3 DNA sequence: TGTGCCAGCACCTTGTGGACGGGAGTGGCCTTC. The chain joins TRBV7-2 to TRBJ1-2; D remains ambiguous. The germline V gene has CDR1 SGHTA and CDR2 FQGNSA. The CDR3 spans 11 residues.

J is TRBJ1-4 and V is TRBV5-5, with D hard to call. The CDR3 contains 14 residues. Germline CDR1 and CDR2: SGHKS and YYEKEE (reference sequence). V shed 7 bases and J shed 5 bases, with 15 bases lying between them. DNA for the CDR3: TGTGCCAGCTGCCGGTCCGGGAAAAATGAAAAACTGTTTTTT. Residues: CASCRSGKNEKLFF.

The V and J genes are TRBV11-2 and TRBJ2-7, with D possibly matching TRBD2 (5 bases). The V end was cut by 0 bases, the J end by 6 bases, with 9 bases between. CDR3 size: 13 residues. The germline V gene encodes CDR1 SGHAT and CDR2 FQNNGV. The CDR3 is CASSLDMGSEQYF. The DNA of the CDR3 is TGTGCCAGCAGCTTAGATATGGGGAGCGAGCAGTACTTC.

This chain uses TRBV6-2 or TRBV6-3 with TRBJ1-5, with TRBD1 as a possible D gene (6 bases). This CDR3 comprises 16 residues. Per the germline V gene, CDR1 is MNHEY and CDR2 is SVGEGT. Trimming cost V 2 bases and J 1 base, with 12 bases left between them. DNA for the CDR3: TGTGCCAGCAGTTACCTACAGGGTTCGAGCAATCAGCCCCAGCATTTT. This codes for CASSYLQGSSNQPQHF.

The gene calls are TRBV6-5 and TRBJ1-1; 8 positions agree with TRBD1. Trimming removed 3 bases from V and 5 bases from J; junction bases left unmatched: 5. The germline gives CDR1 MNHEY, CDR2 SVGAGI. The CDR3 covers 14 residues. The CDR3 here is CASSYYTGGTEAFF. The CDR3 bases are TGTGCCAGCAGTTATTATACAGGGGGGACTGAAGCTTTCTTT.

The chain joins TRBV2 to TRBJ2-5, with D unclear. This CDR3 spans 14 amino acids. Germline values: CDR1 SNHLY, CDR2 FYNNEI. Trimming cost V 3 bases and J 4 bases, with 12 bases left between them. CDR3 bases: TGTGCCAGCAGTGAGGGCCTAAGCACAGAGACCCAGTACTTC. It specifies CASSEGLSTETQYF.

The chain employs TRBV4-2 and TRBJ2-3; TRBD1 aligns across 8 bases. Germline trimming cut 0 bases from V and 6 bases from J; bases unmatched to any gene: 2. Germline values: CDR1 LGHNA, CDR2 YNFKEQ. The CDR3 has 14 residues. The CDR3 nucleotides read TGTGCCAGCAGCCAAGACAGGGGGCTTGATACGCAGTATTTT. Protein product: CASSQDRGLDTQYF.

The chain joins TRBV19 to TRBJ2-2; 7 nucleotides match TRBD1. This CDR3 has 14 amino acids. In germline, CDR1 is LNHDA, CDR2 SQIVND (reference sequence). V lost 4 bases and J lost 6; bases outside the gene matches: 5. For the CDR3, the DNA is TGTGCCAGTAGTAATACAGGGGTCGCCGGGGAGCTGTTTTTT. Translated: CASSNTGVAGELFF.

Written as DNA, the CDR3 is TGTGCCAGCTCACCACCTACGGGTATAGGGACCGGGGAGCTGTTTTTT. The encoded protein is CASSPPTGIGTGELFF. The chain carries TRBV18 and TRBJ2-2; D remains ambiguous. This CDR3 has 16 amino acids. Germline V gene lookup returns CDR1 KGHSH and CDR2 LQKENI. The V and J ends lost 0 bases and 5 bases respectively, with 13 bases between them.

The rearrangement links TRBV4-3 to TRBJ2-5; 11 bases are shared with TRBD1. With V trimmed by 5 bases and J by 6 bases, 8 bases remained unmatched. CDR1 and CDR2 from the germline V gene are LGHNA and YSLEER. The CDR3 has 15 amino acids. CDR3 loop: CASSYRDRGLKTQYF. The CDR3 coding sequence is TGCGCCAGCAGCTACCGGGACAGGGGGTTGAAGACCCAGTACTTC.

The rearrangement uses TRBV5-6 and TRBJ2-4; tentative D call: TRBD2 (7 bases). The germline CDR1 and CDR2 sequences are SGHDT and YYEEEE. The V gene lost 4 bases and the J gene lost 1 base, with 9 bases spanning the gap. The CDR3 consists of 14 residues. The CDR3 loop reads CASSPGGAKNIQYF. CDR3 nucleotides: TGTGCCAGCAGCCCGGGGGGCGCCAAAAACATTCAGTACTTC.

The rearrangement links TRBV24-1 to TRBJ2-5; the match to TRBD1 covers 8 bases. The ends lost 4 bases at V and 1 base at J; junction bases unmatched: 10. The germline V gene encodes CDR1 KGHDR and CDR2 SFDVKD. CDR3 size: 17 residues. CDR3 loop: CATSDSQTGVIQETQYF. CDR3 nucleotide sequence: TGTGCCACCAGTGACTCTCAGACAGGGGTCATCCAAGAGACCCAGTACTTC.

This chain joins TRBV7-2 and TRBJ1-6; D is undetermined. The germline V gene has CDR1 SGHTA and CDR2 FQGNSA. The V end was cut by 0 bases, the J end by 5 bases, with 8 bases between. The CDR3 runs to 15 residues. CDR3 DNA: TGTGCCAGCAGCTTAGCGCTCGGAGATAATTCACCCCTCCACTTT. Translated: CASSLALGDNSPLHF.

The chain uses TRBV7-2 and TRBJ1-5, with 12 bases that match TRBD1. Germline lookup yields CDR1 SGHTA and CDR2 FQGNSA. The CDR3 has 17 residues. V gave up 1 base and J gave up 3 bases; unmatched junction bases: 4. CDR3: CASSLGGTGGTNQPQHF. CDR3 DNA sequence: TGTGCCAGCAGCTTAGGCGGGACAGGGGGCACCAATCAGCCCCAGCATTTT. Based on the CDR3 plus reference TRBV7-2 and TRBJ1-5, the full variable domain is GAGVSQSPSNKVTEKGKDVELRCDPISGHTALYWYRQSLGQGLEFLIYFQGNSAPDKSGLPSDRFSAERTGGSVSTLTIQRTQQEDSAVYLCASSLGGTGGTNQPQHFGDGTRLSIL.

The V and J genes are TRBV10-3 and TRBJ2-1, with D hard to call. The V gene lost 0 bases and the J gene lost 8 bases, with 5 bases spanning the gap. The CDR3 totals 12 residues. Germline CDR1 is ENHRY and CDR2 is SYGVKD. For the CDR3, the DNA is TGTGCCATCAGTGAGTCTTTTGATGAGCAGTTCTTC. The encoded protein is CAISESFDEQFF.

The J gene is TRBJ1-1, the V gene TRBV13, with 8 nucleotides matching TRBD1. Trimming removed 5 bases from V and 4 bases from J; junction bases left unmatched: 6. CDR1 is PRHDT and CDR2 is FYEKMQ in the germline V gene (reference sequence). CDR3 length: 14 amino acids. CDR3 sequence reads: CASSPTGAGTEAFF. DNA of the CDR3: TGTGCCAGCAGCCCGACAGGGGCGGGCACTGAAGCTTTCTTT.

The chain employs TRBV28 and TRBJ2-5, with 9 bases aligning to TRBD2. This CDR3 is 18 amino acids long. The V segment lost 2 bases and the J segment 4 bases; nucleotides outside the gene matches: 14. From germline, CDR1 is MDHEN and CDR2 SYDVKM. CDR3 amino acids: CASSLHPQGGGAGETQYF. The CDR3 nucleotides are TGTGCCAGCAGTTTACACCCTCAGGGCGGGGGGGCCGGAGAGACCCAGTACTTC.

This rearrangement joins TRBV18 to TRBJ1-1; 10 bases agree with TRBD1. Germline V gives CDR1 KGHSH, CDR2 LQKENI. The CDR3 runs to 17 residues. Trimming took 2 bases from V and 4 from J; bases not matched to a gene: 10. The CDR3 protein is CASSPTGGQGVITEAFF. In DNA, the CDR3 is TGTGCCAGCTCACCAACGGGTGGACAGGGGGTTATCACTGAAGCTTTCTTT.

CDR3 DNA sequence: TGTGCCAGCAGTTCTGGACAGGGGCCCACCGAGCAGTACTTC. It yields the protein CASSSGQGPTEQYF. The chain couples TRBV28 to TRBJ2-7; 9 bases line up with TRBD1. With 4 bases clipped from V and 6 bases from J, the junction kept 7 bases outside the gene matches. CDR1 MDHEN and CDR2 SYDVKM come from the germline V gene. The CDR3 loop spans 14 amino acids. Drawing the rest from reference TRBV28 and TRBJ2-7, the complete variable domain is DVKVTQSSRYLVKRTGEKVFLECVQDMDHENMFWYRQDPGLGLRLIYFSYDVKMKEKGDIPEGYSVSREKKERFSLILESASTNQTSMYLCASSSGQGPTEQYFGPGTRLTVT.

The chain has TRBV6-2 or TRBV6-3 and TRBJ1-2; 12 nucleotides align to TRBD1. Germline CDR1 and CDR2: MNHEY and SVGEGT. V lost 0 bases and J lost 12; bases outside the gene matches: 11. The CDR3 length is 16 residues. The CDR3 sequence: CASSYSGTGGDRGHTF. The CDR3 coding sequence is TGTGCCAGCAGTTACTCGGGGACAGGGGGCGATCGAGGCCACACCTTC.

The V gene is TRBV15, the J gene TRBJ2-1; D perhaps matches TRBD2 (5 bases). The CDR3 is 15 residues long. V lost 4 bases and J 2 bases, leaving 12 bases between the germline ends. CDR1 LNHNV and CDR2 YYDKDF come from the germline V gene (reference sequence). The CDR3 DNA is TGTGCCACCAGCATAGCGCTAGTACCCTACAATGAGCAGTTCTTC. Protein product: CATSIALVPYNEQFF.

Worth noting for this clone: Compared with germline, one end of the junction differs, possibly owing to a read error. The V and J genes are TRBV15 and TRBJ2-1, with D possibly called TRBD1 or TRBD2 (5 bases each). Looked up from germline, CDR1 is LNHNV and CDR2 is YYDKDF (reference sequence). There are 15 residues in the CDR3. As DNA, the CDR3 is TGTGCCACCAGTAGAGGGGACGGGGTGGGCAATGAGCAGTTCTTC. Protein sequence: CATSRGDGVGNEQFF.

The rearrangement uses TRBV24-1 and TRBJ2-2; perhaps TRBD1 as D (6 bases). The CDR3 spans 15 residues. Looked up from germline, CDR1 is KGHDR and CDR2 is SFDVKD. The V end was cut by 2 bases, the J end by 3 bases, with 9 bases between. CDR3 DNA sequence: TGTGCCACCAGTGATTGGGGGCTAGACACCGGGGAGCTGTTTTTT. Protein: CATSDWGLDTGELFF.

The gene calls are TRBV6-6 and TRBJ2-1, with TRBD1 matching 8 bases. Trimming at V came to 7 bases and at J to 3 bases, leaving 11 bases not matched to a gene. The CDR3 is 16 residues long. Germline lookup yields CDR1 MNHNY and CDR2 SVGAGI (reference sequence). CDR3 DNA: TGTGCCAGCAACCAAGGGACAGGACTTCTCTACAATGAGCAGTTCTTC. As protein: CASNQGTGLLYNEQFF.

The chain is built from TRBV7-9 and TRBJ2-2; 8 bases align to TRBD1. The CDR3 contains 13 residues. Germline loops: CDR1 SEHNR, CDR2 FQNEAQ (reference sequence). V shed 6 bases, J shed 4 bases, and the junction held 1 base outside the gene matches. CDR3 coding DNA: TGTGCCAGCAGTACAGGGGGCACCGGGGAGCTGTTTTTT. Translation gives CASSTGGTGELFF.

V gene TRBV3-1 (or the pseudogene TRBV3-2) combines with J gene TRBJ1-2; no clear D gene. The CDR3 length is 16 residues. V lost 5 bases and J 8 bases, leaving 24 bases between the germline ends. Germline CDR1 and CDR2: LGHDT and YNNKEL (reference sequence). The CDR3 region is CASSAEWGWSTMGYTF. The CDR3, as DNA: TGTGCCAGCAGCGCGGAGTGGGGATGGAGTACTATGGGCTACACCTTC.